This T cell receptor (beta chain) came from a study of graft-versus-host responses after intestinal transplantation. Findings and limits, study-wide: The recipient marrow held GvH clones, and some of them showed up first in ileum or blood.

Comments on this clone: The antigen is unknown.

The method was immunoSEQ multiplex PCR; TCRdb's version includes in-frame clones alone and lacks a portion of them. The sample contains 9,700 or so clones, around 84% of which appear only once. Deletions cut 3 bases from V and 6 bases from J, with 11 bases between. Germline V CDR1 and CDR2: SGHDN, FVKESK. There are 13 residues in the CDR3. Both intraepithelial and lamina propria lymphocytes were released by processing graft tissue. The specimen was ileum tissue, collected less than 550 days after intestinal transplant. The source of this sequence is a human patient who received an intestinal transplant, so some T cells may come from the graft donor. The genes are TRBV14 and TRBJ2-5; D uncertain. Here the CDR3 reads CASSQRSYQTQYF. CDR3 nucleotide sequence: TGTGCCAGCAGCCAGAGAAGTTACCAGACCCAGTACTTC.